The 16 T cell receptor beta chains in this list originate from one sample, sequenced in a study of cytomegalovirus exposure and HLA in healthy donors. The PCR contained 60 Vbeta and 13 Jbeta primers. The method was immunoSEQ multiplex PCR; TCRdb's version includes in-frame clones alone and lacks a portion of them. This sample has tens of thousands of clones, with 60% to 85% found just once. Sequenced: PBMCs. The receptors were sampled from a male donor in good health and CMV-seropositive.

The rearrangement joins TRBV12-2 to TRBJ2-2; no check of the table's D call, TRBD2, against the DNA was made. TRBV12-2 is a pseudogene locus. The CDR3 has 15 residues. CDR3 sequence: CASRPPGLRPGELFF. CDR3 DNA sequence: TGTGCAAGTCGGCCTCCGGGACTCCGCCCCGGGGAGCTGTTTTTT.

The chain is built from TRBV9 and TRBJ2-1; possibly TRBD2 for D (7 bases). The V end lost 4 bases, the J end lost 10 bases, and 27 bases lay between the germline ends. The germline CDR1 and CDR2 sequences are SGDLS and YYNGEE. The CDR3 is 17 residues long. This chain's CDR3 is CASSPQRGEGWRTEQFF. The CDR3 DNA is TGTGCCAGCAGCCCACAGAGGGGGGAGGGGTGGCGAACCGAGCAGTTCTTC.

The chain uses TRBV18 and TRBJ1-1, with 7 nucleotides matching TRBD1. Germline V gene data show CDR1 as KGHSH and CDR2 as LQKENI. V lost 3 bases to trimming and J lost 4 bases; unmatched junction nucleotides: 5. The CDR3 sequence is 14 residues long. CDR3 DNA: TGTGCCAGCTCACCCCGACAGGGCCTCACTGAAGCTTTCTTT. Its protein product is CASSPRQGLTEAFF.

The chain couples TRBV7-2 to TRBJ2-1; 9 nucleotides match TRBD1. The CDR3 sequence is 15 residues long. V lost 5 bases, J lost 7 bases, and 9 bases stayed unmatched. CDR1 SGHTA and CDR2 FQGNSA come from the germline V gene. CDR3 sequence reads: CASSQEGQGGNEQFF. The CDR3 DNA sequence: TGTGCCAGCAGCCAGGAGGGACAGGGAGGGAATGAGCAGTTCTTC.

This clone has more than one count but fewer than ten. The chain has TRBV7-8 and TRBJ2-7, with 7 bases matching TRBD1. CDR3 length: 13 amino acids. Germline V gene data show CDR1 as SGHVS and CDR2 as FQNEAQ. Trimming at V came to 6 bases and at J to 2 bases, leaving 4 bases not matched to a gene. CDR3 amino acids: CASRPGQAYEQYF. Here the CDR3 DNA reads TGTGCCAGCAGACCCGGACAGGCCTACGAGCAGTACTTC. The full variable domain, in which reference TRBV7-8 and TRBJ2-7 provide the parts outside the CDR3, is GAGVSQSPRYKVAKRGQDVALRCDPISGHVSLFWYQQALGQGPEFLTYFQNEAQLDKSGLPSDRFFAERPEGSVSTLKIQRTQQEDSAVYLCASRPGQAYEQYFGPGTRLTVT.

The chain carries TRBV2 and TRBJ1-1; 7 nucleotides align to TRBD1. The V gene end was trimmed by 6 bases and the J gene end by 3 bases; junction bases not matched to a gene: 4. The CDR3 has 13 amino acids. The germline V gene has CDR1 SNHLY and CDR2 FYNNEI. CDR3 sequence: CASRTGWYTEAFF. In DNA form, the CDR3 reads TGTGCCAGCAGGACAGGGTGGTACACTGAAGCTTTCTTT.

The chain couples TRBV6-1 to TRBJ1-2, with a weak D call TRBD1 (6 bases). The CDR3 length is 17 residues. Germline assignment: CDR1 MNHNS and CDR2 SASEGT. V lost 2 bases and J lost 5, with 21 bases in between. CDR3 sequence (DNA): TGTGCCAGCAGTGAATCGGGTGGGGGGGCCCGTAATTATGGCTACACCTTC. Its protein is CASSESGGGARNYGYTF.

The CDR3 is CASSSPDRYVSEAFF. The CDR3 DNA reads as TGTGCCAGCAGCTCTCCGGACAGGTACGTTTCAGAAGCTTTCTTT. The chain uses TRBV11-2 and TRBJ1-1; 7 bases fit TRBD1. This CDR3 region has 15 residues. Germline-derived CDR1 and CDR2 are SGHAT and FQNNGV. V was clipped by 4 bases and J by 8 bases; unmatched bases: 13. Together with reference TRBV11-2 and TRBJ1-1, the CDR3 gives the full variable domain: EAGVAQSPRYKIIEKRQSVAFWCNPISGHATLYWYQQILGQGPKLLIQFQNNGVVDDSQLPKDRFSAERLKGVDSTLKIQPAKLEDSAVYLCASSSPDRYVSEAFFGQGTRLTVV.

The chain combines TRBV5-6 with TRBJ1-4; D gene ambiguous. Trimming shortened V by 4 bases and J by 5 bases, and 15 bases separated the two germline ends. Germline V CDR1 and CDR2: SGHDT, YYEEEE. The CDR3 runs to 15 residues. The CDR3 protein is CASSGWGGLNEKLFF. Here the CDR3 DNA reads TGTGCCAGCAGCGGCTGGGGAGGGTTGAATGAAAAACTGTTTTTT.

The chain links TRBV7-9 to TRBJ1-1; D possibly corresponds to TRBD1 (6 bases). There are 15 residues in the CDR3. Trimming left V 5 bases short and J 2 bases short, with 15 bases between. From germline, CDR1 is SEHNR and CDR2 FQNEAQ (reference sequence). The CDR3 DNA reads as TGTGCCAGCAGCACCCACAGGGTGACTAACACTGAAGCTTTCTTT. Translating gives CASSTHRVTNTEAFF.

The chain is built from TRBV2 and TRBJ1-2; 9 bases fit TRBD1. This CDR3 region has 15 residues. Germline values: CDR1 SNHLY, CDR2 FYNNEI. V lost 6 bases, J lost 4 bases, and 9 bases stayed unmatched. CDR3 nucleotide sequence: TGTGCCAGCAGGCGGGACAGGGTCTTAGGCTATGGCTACACCTTC. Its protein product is CASRRDRVLGYGYTF.

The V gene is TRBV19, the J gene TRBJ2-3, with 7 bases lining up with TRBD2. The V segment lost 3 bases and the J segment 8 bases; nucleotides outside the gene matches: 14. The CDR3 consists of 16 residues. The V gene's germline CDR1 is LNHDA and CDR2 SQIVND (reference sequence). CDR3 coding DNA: TGTGCCAGTAGTATCGCGTACCTAGCGGCTCTACCTACGCAGTATTTT. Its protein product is CASSIAYLAALPTQYF.

DNA for the CDR3: TGCGCCAGCAGCTTGGATTACAGAGCCTACTATGGCTACACCTTC. This codes for CASSLDYRAYYGYTF. This chain uses TRBV5-1 with TRBJ1-2; D gene unclear. Trimming took off 0 bases at V and 3 bases at J, with 12 bases between the two ends. Germline-derived CDR1 and CDR2 are SGHRS and YFSETQ. This CDR3 is 15 amino acids long.

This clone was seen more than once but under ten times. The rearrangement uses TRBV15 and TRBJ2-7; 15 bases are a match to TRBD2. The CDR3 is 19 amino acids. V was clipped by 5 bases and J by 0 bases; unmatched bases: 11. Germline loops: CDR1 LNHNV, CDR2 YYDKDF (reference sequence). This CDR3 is CATSSTLGLAGGLSYEQYF. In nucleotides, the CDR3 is TGTGCCACCAGCTCCACCCTGGGACTAGCGGGGGGCCTCTCCTACGAGCAGTACTTC.

The CDR3 DNA follows: TGTGCCAGCAGACAAGAGACAGGGAATCAGCCCCAGCATTTT. Its translation: CASRQETGNQPQHF. The chain employs TRBV7-2 and TRBJ1-5, with 7 bases aligning to TRBD1. Germline V gene sequence: CDR1 SGHTA, CDR2 FQGNSA. This CDR3 is 14 amino acids long. J was trimmed by 4 bases and V by 6 bases; bases with no gene match: 6.

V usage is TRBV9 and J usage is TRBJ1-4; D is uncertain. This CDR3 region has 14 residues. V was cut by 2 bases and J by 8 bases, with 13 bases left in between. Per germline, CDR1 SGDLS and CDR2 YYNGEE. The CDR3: CASSVGGSGEKLFF. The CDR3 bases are TGTGCCAGCAGCGTCGGAGGGTCGGGCGAAAAACTGTTTTTT.